This TCR beta chain is from a study of blood T cell repertoires in COVID-19. Study-wide context: The samples span acute and convalescent COVID-19 from the United States, Italy and Spain. Nucleic acid was either cDNA or gDNA, and it came from T cells, B-cell-depleted T cells, or PBMCs.

Per the authors' pipeline: Nucleated cell number was recorded as an estimate derived from reference gene primer amplification. Clones were read by immunoSEQ multiplex PCR, and TCRdb kept only the in-frame ones, dropping some. The DNA gave D and trimming, while V, J and clone size come from that table. Here the sample spans approximately 210,000 clones, under 95% being singletons. Trimming shortened V by 6 bases and J by 5 bases, and 16 bases separated the two germline ends. CDR1 and CDR2 from the germline V gene are MNHEY and SMNVEV (reference sequence). CDR3 length: 14 amino acids. J is TRBJ1-1 and V is TRBV27; a weak D match, TRBD1 (6 bases). Sample: peripheral blood. This receptor was taken from a man aged 25 to 45 with acute or convalescent COVID-19. This chain's CDR3 is CASRQQGRGTEAFF. The DNA of the CDR3 is TGTGCCAGCAGACAACAGGGAAGGGGGACTGAAGCTTTCTTT.